The 5 T cell receptor beta chains below all came from one sample that was sequenced in a study of T cells in Graves' hyperthyroidism and ophthalmopathy. RNA transcripts yielded amplified TCR beta CDR3 regions. HTBI primers were used for first-round RT-PCR of the TCR CDR3. TCRdb re-called the multiplex PCR reads with MiXCR, one entry per CDR3 protein. The sample holds about 360,000 distinct CDR3 sequences, roughly 13% seen once. Sequencing used blood. The source of these receptors is a woman aged 18-29 years with Graves' hyperthyroidism.

Ten or more counts support this clonotype. J is TRBJ1-2 and V is TRBV7-9, with a possible D match to TRBD1 (5 bases). Germline assignment: CDR1 SEHNR and CDR2 FQNEAQ (reference sequence). V shed 3 bases and J shed 4 bases, with 9 bases lying between them. This CDR3 is 13 amino acids long. CDR3 sequence: CASSFNTGYGYTF. Written as DNA, the CDR3 is TGTGCCAGCAGCTTTAATACAGGCTATGGCTACACCTTC.

The genes are TRBV27 and TRBJ2-2, with 10 bases aligning to TRBD2. There are 18 residues in the CDR3. With 1 base clipped from V and 0 bases from J, the junction kept 5 bases outside the gene matches. Germline V gives CDR1 MNHEY, CDR2 SMNVEV (reference sequence). The CDR3 spells CASSLYVLAGANTGELFF. The CDR3 coding sequence is TGTGCCAGCAGTTTATATGTCCTAGCGGGGGCGAACACCGGGGAGCTGTTTTTT.

This clonotype was recorded at least ten times. The V call is TRBV11-2, the J call TRBJ1-2; no clear D. The germline V and J ends were trimmed by 4 bases and 4 bases, with 7 bases remaining between them. Germline CDR1 SGHAT, CDR2 FQNNGV. This CDR3 is 12 amino acids long. CDR3 nucleotides: TGTGCCAGCAGCTCGGGATCCTATGGCTACACCTTC. This encodes CASSSGSYGYTF.

CDR3 amino acids: CASSLQGGFGYTF. The CDR3 bases are TGTGCCAGCAGTTTACAGGGAGGGTTTGGCTACACCTTC. The chain uses TRBV12-3 or TRBV12-4 and TRBJ1-2, with D possibly TRBD1 on 5 matching bases. This CDR3 contains 13 residues. Trimming took 2 bases from V and 7 from J, leaving 11 bases between them.

This clonotype was seen a few times. The J gene is TRBJ1-4, the V gene TRBV7-2, with D perhaps matching TRBD1 (5 bases). Per the germline V gene, CDR1 is SGHTA and CDR2 is FQGNSA. The ends were cut back, 5 bases at V and 7 bases at J, with 17 bases in the middle. CDR3 length: 15 residues. CDR3: CASSPRGDGVEKLFF. The CDR3 DNA is TGTGCCAGCAGCCCCCGAGGGGACGGAGTTGAAAAACTGTTTTTT. Drawing the rest from reference TRBV7-2 and TRBJ1-4, the complete variable domain is GAGVSQSPSNKVTEKGKDVELRCDPISGHTALYWYRQSLGQGLEFLIYFQGNSAPDKSGLPSDRFSAERTGGSVSTLTIQRTQQEDSAVYLCASSPRGDGVEKLFFGSGTQLSVL.